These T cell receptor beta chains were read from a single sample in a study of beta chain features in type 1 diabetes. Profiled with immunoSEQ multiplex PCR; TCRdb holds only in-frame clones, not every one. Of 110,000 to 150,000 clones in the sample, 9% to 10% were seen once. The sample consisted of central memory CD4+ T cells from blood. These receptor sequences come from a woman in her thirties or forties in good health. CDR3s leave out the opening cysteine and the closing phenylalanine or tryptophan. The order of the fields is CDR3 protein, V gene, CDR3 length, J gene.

CDR3: ATSRNRGAYGYT
V: TRBV15
length: 12
J: TRBJ1-2

CDR3: ASSERLTPTDTQY
V: TRBV6-1
length: 13
J: TRBJ2-3

CDR3: ASSVWRSTEAF
V: TRBV6-1
length: 11
J: TRBJ1-1

CDR3: ASSAYKISGANVLT
V: TRBV9
length: 14
J: TRBJ2-6

CDR3: ASSPPGRGTYNEQF
V: TRBV4-1
length: 14
J: TRBJ2-1

CDR3: ASSQRPGQGAAGELF
V: TRBV14
length: 15
J: TRBJ2-2

CDR3: ASSQDGQLAGGPHQF
V: TRBV4-3
length: 15
J: TRBJ2-1

CDR3: AISESGGTQETQY
V: TRBV6-1
length: 13
J: TRBJ2-5

CDR3: ASRLGDGGVAYGYT
V: TRBV12-2
length: 14
J: TRBJ1-2

CDR3: ASSFDSVNTEAF
V: TRBV5-1
length: 12
J: TRBJ1-1

CDR3: ASSVTGAHYGYT
V: TRBV9
length: 12
J: TRBJ1-2

CDR3: ASSQDRETQY
V: TRBV4-2
length: 10
J: TRBJ2-5

CDR3: ASSPQADQPQH
V: TRBV7-7
length: 11
J: TRBJ1-5

CDR3: ASSLLDTQY
V: TRBV7-9
length: 9
J: TRBJ2-3

CDR3: ASRATGGVGQETQY
V: TRBV5-1
length: 14
J: TRBJ2-5

CDR3: ASSVGQGNYEQY
V: TRBV9
length: 12
J: TRBJ2-7

CDR3: ASSRTGVPYNEQF
V: TRBV10-1
length: 13
J: TRBJ2-1

CDR3: ASSPWTDGYT
V: TRBV6-1
length: 10
J: TRBJ1-2

CDR3: ASSLGTGAGETQY
V: TRBV7-7
length: 13
J: TRBJ2-5

CDR3: ASSRVTGPYEQY
V: TRBV4-1
length: 12
J: TRBJ2-7

CDR3: SVGTDYGYT
V: TRBV29-1
length: 9
J: TRBJ1-2

CDR3: ASSVSWGGGKIDTQY
V: TRBV9
length: 15
J: TRBJ2-3

CDR3: ASSRDRETQY
V: TRBV4-3
length: 10
J: TRBJ2-5

CDR3: ASSPITGQNTGELF
V: TRBV11-3
length: 14
J: TRBJ2-2

CDR3: ASSLDRNEKLF
V: TRBV7-9
length: 11
J: TRBJ1-4

CDR3: ASSPPGGREKLF
V: TRBV7-9
length: 12
J: TRBJ1-4

CDR3: ASRLGGRQY
V: TRBV14
length: 9
J: TRBJ2-5

CDR3: ASSQDLDRARSPLH
V: TRBV4-1
length: 14
J: TRBJ1-6

CDR3: ASRRGSDEQF
V: TRBV5-1
length: 10
J: TRBJ2-1

CDR3: ASSTRTGNTEAF
V: TRBV19
length: 12
J: TRBJ1-1

CDR3: ASSSKRGRTDTQY
V: TRBV27
length: 13
J: TRBJ2-3

CDR3: ASSPPNSRTDTQY
V: TRBV18
length: 13
J: TRBJ2-3

CDR3: ASSVEVRVNTEAF
V: TRBV9
length: 13
J: TRBJ1-1

CDR3: AIRTQQVGELF
V: TRBV10-3
length: 11
J: TRBJ2-2

CDR3: ASRQGTGGELF
V: TRBV9
length: 11
J: TRBJ2-2

CDR3: ASSPPGLGNIQY
V: TRBV9
length: 12
J: TRBJ2-4

CDR3: ASSASGGFFTDTQY
V: TRBV6-1
length: 14
J: TRBJ2-3

CDR3: ASRPVGKDYGYT
V: TRBV19
length: 12
J: TRBJ1-2

CDR3: ASSKLAGRGTDTQY
V: TRBV5-1
length: 14
J: TRBJ2-3

CDR3: ASSFRQAGMETQY
V: TRBV5-1
length: 13
J: TRBJ2-5

CDR3: SVEFGGFSGNTIY
V: TRBV29-1
length: 13
J: TRBJ1-3

CDR3: ASSFGTGGDLTDTQY
V: TRBV5-1
length: 15
J: TRBJ2-3

CDR3: ASSYTSFLGEQY
V: TRBV7-2
length: 12
J: TRBJ2-7

CDR3: ASSLSGNQPQH
V: TRBV7-6
length: 11
J: TRBJ1-5

CDR3: AIGQYNEQF
V: TRBV7-2
length: 9
J: TRBJ2-1

CDR3: ASSLEDSRYLYGYT
V: TRBV5-6
length: 14
J: TRBJ1-2

CDR3: ASRSGQSNQPQH
V: TRBV19
length: 12
J: TRBJ1-5

CDR3: ASSISGGAYNEQF
V: TRBV5-1
length: 13
J: TRBJ2-1